Following are 31 T cell receptor beta chains from one sample sequenced in a study of blood T cell repertoires in COVID-19. TCRdb keeps only in-frame clones here, not all; method: immunoSEQ multiplex PCR. The table has fewer than 250,000 clones, approximately 88% seen once. Source material: PBMCs or T cells enriched from blood (not recorded which). These receptors originate from a woman aged 25 to 39 who had recovered from COVID-19.

The genes are TRBV5-6 and TRBJ1-1, with 8 nucleotides matching TRBD1. J lost 4 bases, V lost 2 bases, and 4 bases had no gene match. The CDR3 spans 14 residues. Germline CDR1 is SGHDT and CDR2 is YYEEEE. The CDR3 spells CASSFGQGGTEAFF. In DNA form, the CDR3 reads TGTGCCAGCAGCTTCGGACAGGGTGGCACTGAAGCTTTCTTT.

The CDR3 region is CASSLGQGNTEAFF. CDR3 in DNA: TGTGCCAGCAGCCTGGGACAGGGGAACACTGAAGCTTTCTTT. The V gene is TRBV3-1 (or the pseudogene TRBV3-2), the J gene TRBJ1-1; 9 bases fit TRBD1. CDR3 size: 14 residues. CDR1 is LGHDT and CDR2 is YNNKEL in the germline V gene (reference sequence). V trimming: 4 bases; J trimming: 1 base; junction bases outside the gene matches: 1.

This chain joins TRBV29-1 and TRBJ1-3; 7 bases align to TRBD1. Germline CDR1 and CDR2: SQVTM and ANQGSEA. After removal of 7 bases from V and 4 bases from J, the junction contained 10 bases not matched to a gene. The CDR3 loop spans 14 amino acids. The CDR3 reads CSGGDSPAGNTIYF. The DNA of the CDR3 is TGCAGCGGGGGGGACAGTCCCGCGGGAAACACCATATATTTT.

The rearrangement joins TRBV15 to TRBJ1-1, with D possibly matching TRBD1 (5 bases). Germline CDR1 and CDR2: LNHNV and YYDKDF (reference sequence). Trimming stripped 0 bases from V and 5 bases from J, with 16 bases between. This CDR3 comprises 16 residues. CDR3: CATSRDLWQGATEAFF. The DNA for the CDR3 is TGTGCCACCAGCAGAGATCTGTGGCAGGGTGCGACTGAAGCTTTCTTT.

V usage is TRBV7-9 and J usage is TRBJ2-1; D not certain. This CDR3 contains 11 residues. V lost 6 bases to trimming and J lost 9 bases, with 9 bases between them. Per germline, CDR1 SEHNR and CDR2 FQNEAQ (reference sequence). CDR3 in amino acids: CASRQFSEQFF. CDR3 DNA: TGTGCCAGCAGACAGTTTAGTGAGCAGTTCTTC.

V usage is TRBV5-5 and J usage is TRBJ1-2, with 10 positions matching TRBD1. V lost 4 bases, J lost 4 bases, and 10 bases stayed unmatched. CDR1 is SGHKS, CDR2 YYEKEE, per germline (reference sequence). The CDR3 covers 16 residues. CDR3 DNA: TGTGCCAGCAGCCCCACTTGGGACAGGGGAGGCTATGGCTACACCTTC. It encodes CASSPTWDRGGYGYTF.

This clone has just one count. The V and J genes are TRBV29-1 and TRBJ1-2; 9 positions agree with TRBD1. CDR1 and CDR2 (germline): SQVTM, ANQGSEA. This CDR3 is 13 amino acids long. With V trimmed by 6 bases and J by 8 bases, 10 bases remained unmatched. The CDR3 protein is CSVLQGALGGYTF. As DNA, the CDR3 is TGCAGCGTGTTACAGGGGGCATTAGGGGGCTACACCTTC.

The chain recombines TRBV30 with TRBJ1-2; a possible D gene is TRBD1 (5 bases). Trimming left V 0 bases short and J 6 bases short, with 11 bases between. CDR1 and CDR2 from the germline V gene are GTSNPN and SVGIG (reference sequence). The CDR3 is made up of 13 amino acids. The CDR3 loop reads CAWSVPGGNGYTF. The DNA of the CDR3 is TGTGCCTGGAGTGTACCCGGGGGGAATGGCTACACCTTC.

This clone was detected only a few times. The chain couples TRBV29-1 to TRBJ2-2; D uncertain. Trimming removed 7 bases at V and 6 bases at J, with 9 bases between. The germline gives CDR1 SQVTM, CDR2 ANQGSEA. There are 11 residues in the CDR3. CDR3 sequence: CSAGVSGELFF. CDR3 coding DNA: TGCAGCGCGGGCGTCTCCGGGGAGCTGTTTTTT.

V and J are TRBV28 and TRBJ2-7; D perhaps matches TRBD2 (5 bases). CDR1 and CDR2 (germline): MDHEN, SYDVKM. The CDR3 length is 15 residues. V was cut by 3 bases and J by 3 bases, with 15 bases left in between. This chain's CDR3 is CASSLPGPRDYEQYF. The CDR3 nucleotides read TGTGCCAGCAGTTTGCCGGGTCCGAGGGACTACGAGCAGTACTTC.

This rearrangement joins TRBV5-1 to TRBJ1-1, with D perhaps TRBD1 (5 bases). This CDR3 spans 13 amino acids. V lost 2 bases and J 7 bases, leaving 12 bases between the germline ends. Germline V lookup: CDR1 SGHRS, CDR2 YFSETQ. The CDR3 spells CASSLTDRVEAFF. DNA for the CDR3: TGCGCCAGCAGCTTAACCGACAGAGTTGAAGCTTTCTTT.

This chain joins TRBV2 and TRBJ1-1, with D unresolved. Trimming shortened V by 8 bases and J by 2 bases, and 12 bases separated the two germline ends. The CDR3 contains 13 residues. Germline CDR1 and CDR2: SNHLY and FYNNEI. The CDR3 region is CASLVLANTEAFF. CDR3 in DNA: TGTGCCAGCTTGGTCTTAGCCAACACTGAAGCTTTCTTT.

V gene TRBV28 combines with J gene TRBJ1-2; a weak D match, TRBD1 (5 bases). CDR1 and CDR2 from the germline V gene are MDHEN and SYDVKM. The CDR3 contains 14 residues. The V and J ends lost 3 bases and 8 bases respectively, with 16 bases between them. The DNA of the CDR3 is TGTGCCAGCAGTTTTACCCCTCAGGGCAGGGGCTACACCTTC. Its protein product is CASSFTPQGRGYTF.

V usage is TRBV7-9 and J usage is TRBJ1-3, with D perhaps TRBD1 (5 bases). The CDR3 contains 11 residues. Per germline, CDR1 SEHNR and CDR2 FQNEAQ (reference sequence). Trimming cost V 4 bases and J 8 bases, with 6 bases left between them. DNA for the CDR3: TGTGCCAGCAGCTGGGGGGACACCATATATTTT. This gives the protein CASSWGDTIYF.

The chain employs TRBV7-9 and TRBJ2-7; D is unresolved. CDR1 and CDR2 from the germline V gene are SEHNR and FQNEAQ (reference sequence). The CDR3 length is 16 residues. Deletions cut 5 bases from V and 0 bases from J, with 17 bases between. The CDR3 nucleotides read TGTGCCAGCAGCCCCCCTCGGCAGGCAACCTCCTACGAGCAGTACTTC. Its translation: CASSPPRQATSYEQYF.

The rearrangement joins TRBV19 to TRBJ1-2; tentatively, D is TRBD1 (6 bases). Germline V gene sequence: CDR1 LNHDA, CDR2 SQIVND (reference sequence). The ends were cut back, 3 bases at V and 0 bases at J, with 14 bases in the middle. The CDR3 has 16 amino acids. The CDR3 nucleotides are TGTGCCAGTAGTATGGTAACAGGGATATCTAACTATGGCTACACCTTC. Translating gives CASSMVTGISNYGYTF.

The rearrangement uses TRBV25-1 and TRBJ1-2, with D uncertain. CDR1 and CDR2 (germline): MGHDK, SYGVNS. Trimming took 2 bases from V and 8 from J, leaving 9 bases between them. This CDR3 comprises 12 residues. The CDR3 spells CASSENQRGYTF. CDR3 DNA sequence: TGTGCCAGCAGTGAAAATCAACGGGGCTACACCTTC.

The chain recombines TRBV4-2 with TRBJ2-3; 13 bases align to TRBD2. This CDR3 has 17 amino acids. Germline CDR1 is LGHNA and CDR2 is YNFKEQ. J gave up 5 bases and V 4 bases, and 9 bases lay outside the gene matches. In DNA, the CDR3 is TGTGCCAGCAGCCCGACCGGACTAGCGGGAGTTGGAGATACGCAGTATTTT. Translation: CASSPTGLAGVGDTQYF.

The chain uses TRBV6-5 and TRBJ1-2; D ambiguous. The CDR3 sequence is 14 residues long. V lost 0 bases, J lost 8 bases, and 13 bases lay in between. The germline CDR1 and CDR2 sequences are MNHEY and SVGAGI. In DNA form, the CDR3 reads TGTGCCAGCAGTTACTCTGTCCGGGAGTCGGGCTACACCTTC. The encoded protein is CASSYSVRESGYTF.

This clone was seen a single time. The rearrangement joins TRBV5-1 to TRBJ2-1; 12 bases line up with TRBD2. In germline, CDR1 is SGHRS, CDR2 YFSETQ. V trimming: 0 bases; J trimming: 8 bases; junction bases outside the gene matches: 6. The CDR3 totals 16 residues. For the CDR3, the DNA is TGCGCCAGCAGCTTGGAAGGACTAGCGGGAAGGTATGAGCAGTTCTTC. Residues: CASSLEGLAGRYEQFF.

This chain uses TRBV10-2 with TRBJ1-2, with 10 nucleotides matching TRBD1. The CDR3 is made up of 15 amino acids. The V gene's germline CDR1 is WSHSY and CDR2 SAAADI. Losses at the gene ends were 2 bases for V and 1 base for J; bases not matched to a gene: 1. For the CDR3, the DNA is TGCGCCAGCAGTGAGGGACAGGGGGTTAACTATGGCTACACCTTC. The encoded protein is CASSEGQGVNYGYTF.

J is TRBJ1-1 and V is TRBV27, with 8 bases fitting TRBD1. V dropped 4 bases and J dropped 4; count of bases not matched to a gene: 8. Germline CDR1 MNHEY, CDR2 SMNVEV (reference sequence). The CDR3 is made up of 15 amino acids. The chain's CDR3 is CASSSTGEGSTEAFF. CDR3 DNA sequence: TGTGCCAGCAGTTCGACAGGGGAGGGCAGCACTGAAGCTTTCTTT.

V usage is TRBV5-4 and J usage is TRBJ2-3; TRBD1 matches at 7 bases. The germline CDR1 and CDR2 sequences are SGHNT and YYREEE (reference sequence). The CDR3 runs to 15 residues. After removal of 4 bases from V and 0 bases from J, the junction contained 5 bases not matched to a gene. The DNA for the CDR3 is TGTGCCAGCAGCCTTAACAGGGGAAGCACAGATACGCAGTATTTT. This gives the protein CASSLNRGSTDTQYF. The whole variable domain, filled in from reference TRBV5-4 and TRBJ2-3, reads ETGVTQSPTHLIKTRGQQVTLRCSSQSGHNTVSWYQQALGQGPQFIFQYYREEENGRGNFPPRFSGLQFPNYSSELNVNALELDDSALYLCASSLNRGSTDTQYFGPGTRLTVL.

The V gene is TRBV27, the J gene TRBJ2-5; 13 bases map to TRBD2. V was pared by 3 bases and J by 5 bases, with 12 bases of the junction left unmatched. In germline, CDR1 is MNHEY, CDR2 SMNVEV (reference sequence). The CDR3 covers 18 residues. CDR3 protein: CASSFQSGLAGSGETQYF. In DNA form, the CDR3 reads TGTGCCAGCAGTTTCCAATCGGGACTAGCGGGATCGGGGGAGACCCAGTACTTC.

The chain employs TRBV12-5 and TRBJ2-7, with D maybe TRBD1 (6 bases). This CDR3 has 13 residues. V was clipped by 1 base and J by 2 bases, with 6 bases between them. Germline values: CDR1 LGHNT, CDR2 FRNRAP. CDR3 bases: TGTGCTAGTGGTTTGGGGGACACCTACGAGCAGTACGTC. It specifies CASGLGDTYEQYV.

The chain is built from TRBV6-1 and TRBJ1-5, with D perhaps TRBD1 (6 bases). The CDR3 has 16 residues. Per the germline V gene, CDR1 is MNHNS and CDR2 is SASEGT. V was trimmed by 1 base and J by 4 bases, leaving 14 bases between them. The CDR3 reads CASSEEGGTGNQPQHF. Written as DNA, the CDR3 is TGTGCCAGCAGTGAAGAAGGGGGAACAGGGAATCAGCCCCAGCATTTT.

This chain links TRBV19 with TRBJ1-5; 8 nucleotides match TRBD1. Looked up from germline, CDR1 is LNHDA and CDR2 is SQIVND (reference sequence). CDR3 length: 16 residues. V lost 5 bases and J lost 1; bases outside the gene matches: 7. This chain's CDR3 is CASSANQGASNQPQHF. DNA of the CDR3: TGTGCCAGTAGTGCAAATCAGGGGGCGAGCAATCAGCCCCAGCATTTT.

V gene TRBV18 combines with J gene TRBJ1-4; 9 bases fit TRBD1. The CDR3 spans 15 residues. Germline V gives CDR1 KGHSH, CDR2 LQKENI. Trimming at V came to 4 bases and at J to 7 bases, leaving 7 bases not matched to a gene. The CDR3 loop is CASSLQTGGGEKLFF. The CDR3 DNA reads as TGTGCCAGCTCACTCCAGACAGGGGGAGGTGAAAAACTGTTTTTT.

The chain recombines TRBV13 with TRBJ2-7; weak D call: TRBD2 (6 bases). The CDR3 length is 15 residues. Trimming removed 5 bases from V and 3 bases from J, with 17 bases in between. Germline V lookup: CDR1 PRHDT, CDR2 FYEKMQ (reference sequence). In DNA form, the CDR3 reads TGTGCCAGCAGCCAAAGACCAGTGGGGGGCTACGAGCAGTACTTC. Protein sequence: CASSQRPVGGYEQYF.

This clone was observed a single time. The V gene is TRBV15, the J gene TRBJ1-5, with D hard to call. This CDR3 is built from 17 residues. The germline V gene encodes CDR1 LNHNV and CDR2 YYDKDF (reference sequence). Deletions cut 3 bases from V and 2 bases from J, with 17 bases between. The CDR3 region is CATSRIPVRVGNQPQHF. The DNA for the CDR3 is TGTGCCACCAGCAGGATTCCCGTACGGGTCGGCAATCAGCCCCAGCATTTT.

The rearrangement uses TRBV30 and TRBJ2-5; 11 bases map to TRBD2. CDR3 length: 17 residues. The germline V gene has CDR1 GTSNPN and CDR2 SVGIG (reference sequence). V trimming: 2 bases; J trimming: 4 bases; junction bases outside the gene matches: 12. CDR3 nucleotides: TGTGCCTGGAGTCGGTGGACTAGCGGGTATTCGCGAGAGACCCAGTACTTC. Translation: CAWSRWTSGYSRETQYF.